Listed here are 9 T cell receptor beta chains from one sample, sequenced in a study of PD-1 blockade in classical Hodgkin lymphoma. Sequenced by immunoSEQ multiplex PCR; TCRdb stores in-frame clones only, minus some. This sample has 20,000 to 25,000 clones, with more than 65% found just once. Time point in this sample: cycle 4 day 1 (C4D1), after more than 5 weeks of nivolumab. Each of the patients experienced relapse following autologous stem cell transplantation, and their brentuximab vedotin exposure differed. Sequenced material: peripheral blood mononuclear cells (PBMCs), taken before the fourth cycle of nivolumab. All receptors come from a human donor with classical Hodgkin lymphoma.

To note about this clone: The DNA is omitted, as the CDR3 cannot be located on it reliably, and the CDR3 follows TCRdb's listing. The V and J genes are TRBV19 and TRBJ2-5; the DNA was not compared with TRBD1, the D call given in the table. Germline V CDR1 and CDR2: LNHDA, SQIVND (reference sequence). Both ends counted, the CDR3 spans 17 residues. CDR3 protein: CASSRTFFGQGEETQYF.

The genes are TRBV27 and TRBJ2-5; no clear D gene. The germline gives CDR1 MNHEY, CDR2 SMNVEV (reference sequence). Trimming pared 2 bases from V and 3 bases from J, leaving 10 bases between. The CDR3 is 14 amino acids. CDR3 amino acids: CASSLHPIKETQYF. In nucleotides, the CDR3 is TGTGCCAGCAGTTTACACCCCATAAAAGAGACCCAGTACTTC.

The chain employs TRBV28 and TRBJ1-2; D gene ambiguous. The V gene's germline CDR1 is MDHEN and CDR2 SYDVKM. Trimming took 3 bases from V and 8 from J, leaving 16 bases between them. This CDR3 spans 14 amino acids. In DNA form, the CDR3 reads TGTGCCAGCAGTTTGGCCGCCCCGGGGTCAGGCTACACCTTC. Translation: CASSLAAPGSGYTF.

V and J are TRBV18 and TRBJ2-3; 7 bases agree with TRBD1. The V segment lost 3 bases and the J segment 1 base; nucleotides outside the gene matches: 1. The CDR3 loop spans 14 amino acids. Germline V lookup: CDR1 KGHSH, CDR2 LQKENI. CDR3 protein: CASSPGTGTDTQYF. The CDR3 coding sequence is TGTGCCAGCTCACCCGGGACAGGCACAGATACGCAGTATTTT. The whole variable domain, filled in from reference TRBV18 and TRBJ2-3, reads NAGVMQNPRHLVRRRGQEARLRCSPMKGHSHVYWYRQLPEEGLKFMVYLQKENIIDESGMPKERFSAEFPKEGPSILRIQQVVRGDSAAYFCASSPGTGTDTQYFGPGTRLTVL.

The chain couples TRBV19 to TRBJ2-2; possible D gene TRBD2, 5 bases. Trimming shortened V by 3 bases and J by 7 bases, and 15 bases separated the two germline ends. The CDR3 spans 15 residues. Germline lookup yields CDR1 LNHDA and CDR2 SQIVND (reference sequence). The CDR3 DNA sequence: TGTGCCAGTAGTATCGGAACTAGGAGCGGCGGGGAGCTGTTTTTT. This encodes CASSIGTRSGGELFF. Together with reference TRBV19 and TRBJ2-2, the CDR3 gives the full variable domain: DGGITQSPKYLFRKEGQNVTLSCEQNLNHDAMYWYRQDPGQGLRLIYYSQIVNDFQKGDIAEGYSVSREKKESFPLTVTSAQKNPTAFYLCASSIGTRSGGELFFGEGSRLTVL.

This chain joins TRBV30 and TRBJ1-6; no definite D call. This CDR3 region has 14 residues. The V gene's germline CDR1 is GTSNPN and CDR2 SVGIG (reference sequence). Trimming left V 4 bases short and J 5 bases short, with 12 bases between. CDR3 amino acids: CAWIVQSNNSPLHF. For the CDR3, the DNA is TGTGCCTGGATTGTACAGTCAAATAATTCACCCCTCCACTTT.

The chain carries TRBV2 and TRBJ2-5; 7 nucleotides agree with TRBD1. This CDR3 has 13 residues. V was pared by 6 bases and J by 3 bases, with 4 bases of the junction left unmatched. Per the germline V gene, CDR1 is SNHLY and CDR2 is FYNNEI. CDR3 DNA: TGTGCCAGCAGAGCCGGGACAGAAGAGACCCAGTACTTC. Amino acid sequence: CASRAGTEETQYF.

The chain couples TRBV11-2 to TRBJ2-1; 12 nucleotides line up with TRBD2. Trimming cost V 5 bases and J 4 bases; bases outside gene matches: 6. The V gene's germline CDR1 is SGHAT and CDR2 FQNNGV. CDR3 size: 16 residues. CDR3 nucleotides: TGTGCCAGCAGCACCGGGACTAGCGGGCTTTACAATGAGCAGTTCTTC. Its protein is CASSTGTSGLYNEQFF.

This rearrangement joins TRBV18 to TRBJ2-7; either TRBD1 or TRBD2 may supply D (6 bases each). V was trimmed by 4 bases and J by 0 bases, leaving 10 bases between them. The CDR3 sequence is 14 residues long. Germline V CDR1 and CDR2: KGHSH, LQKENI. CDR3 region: CASSQGGSSYEQYF. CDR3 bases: TGTGCCAGCTCACAGGGGGGCAGCTCCTACGAGCAGTACTTC. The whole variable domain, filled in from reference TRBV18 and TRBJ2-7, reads NAGVMQNPRHLVRRRGQEARLRCSPMKGHSHVYWYRQLPEEGLKFMVYLQKENIIDESGMPKERFSAEFPKEGPSILRIQQVVRGDSAAYFCASSQGGSSYEQYFGPGTRLTVT.